This T cell receptor (beta chain) is from a study of OX40 agonist ivuxolimab in advanced cancers. Study in general: Intravenous ivuxolimab was administered to patients every 2 weeks at 0.01 to 10 mg/kg. Around 40% of patients had received prior checkpoint inhibitor therapy. Three individuals attained partial responses, comprising one hepatocellular carcinoma case and two cutaneous melanoma cases.

The CDR3 totals 13 residues. With 0 bases removed from V and 6 bases from J, the gap between germline ends came to 9 bases. Looked up from germline, CDR1 is SGHNT and CDR2 is YYREEE (reference sequence). Sequencing used immunoSEQ multiplex PCR; TCRdb keeps in-frame clones, though not all of them. The sample contains about 63,000 clones, 70% to 80% of which appear only once. Excluded were patients having autoimmune disease history or systemic immunosuppression. The receptor comes from an adult with an advanced solid tumor such as melanoma, head and neck, liver or kidney cancer. The sequencing here drew on CD4+ or CD8+ T cells sorted from blood, taken in a trial of the OX40 agonist ivuxolimab. The chain couples TRBV5-4 to TRBJ1-2; the D is unclear. The chain's CDR3 is CASSLVQADGYTF. CDR3 coding DNA: TGTGCCAGCAGCTTGGTACAAGCTGATGGCTACACCTTC.